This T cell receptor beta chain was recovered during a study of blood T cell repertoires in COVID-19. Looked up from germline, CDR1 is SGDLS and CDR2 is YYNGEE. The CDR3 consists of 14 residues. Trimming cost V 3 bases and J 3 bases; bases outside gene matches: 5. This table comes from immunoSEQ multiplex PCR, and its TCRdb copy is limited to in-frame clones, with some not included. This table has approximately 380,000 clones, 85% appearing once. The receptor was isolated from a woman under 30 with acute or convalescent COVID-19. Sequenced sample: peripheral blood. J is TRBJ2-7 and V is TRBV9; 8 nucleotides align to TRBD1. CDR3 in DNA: TGTGCCAGCAGCGCGACAGGGGAGGTCTACGAGCAGTACTTC. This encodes CASSATGEVYEQYF.